This TCR beta chain was sequenced for a study of T cells in Graves' hyperthyroidism and ophthalmopathy. From RNA transcripts, TCR beta CDR3 regions were amplified. The primer set for the first-round RT-PCR of the TCR CDR3 was HTBI. In TCRdb, the multiplex PCR reads were re-called with MiXCR into one record per CDR3 protein. The repertoire holds 100,000 to 130,000 distinct CDR3 sequences, with 15% to 20% as singletons. This clonotype occurred many times. This CDR3 contains 13 residues. J lost 13 bases, V lost 3 bases, and 9 bases had no gene match. Germline V gene data show CDR1 as LGHDT and CDR2 as YNNKEL (reference sequence).

Sequencing was performed on blood. V gene TRBV3-1 combines with J gene TRBJ2-1, with TRBD2 matching over 7 bases. The TCR sequence derives from a woman aged 45-65 years with Graves' hyperthyroidism. The DNA for the CDR3 is TGTGCCAGCAGCCATCGGCGGGAGCCGCCCCAGTTCTTC. The encoded protein is CASSHRREPPQFF.